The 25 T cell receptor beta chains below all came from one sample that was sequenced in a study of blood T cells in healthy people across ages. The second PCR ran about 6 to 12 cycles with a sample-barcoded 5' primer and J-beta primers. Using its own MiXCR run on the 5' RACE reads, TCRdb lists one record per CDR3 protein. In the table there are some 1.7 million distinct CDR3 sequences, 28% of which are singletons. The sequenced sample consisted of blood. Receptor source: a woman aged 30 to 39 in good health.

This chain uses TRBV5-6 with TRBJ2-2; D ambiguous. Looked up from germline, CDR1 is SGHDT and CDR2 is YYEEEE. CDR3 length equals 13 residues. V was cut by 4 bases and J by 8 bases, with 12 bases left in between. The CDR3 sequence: CASSPADGGELFF. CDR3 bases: TGTGCCAGCAGCCCAGCTGACGGTGGGGAGCTGTTTTTT.

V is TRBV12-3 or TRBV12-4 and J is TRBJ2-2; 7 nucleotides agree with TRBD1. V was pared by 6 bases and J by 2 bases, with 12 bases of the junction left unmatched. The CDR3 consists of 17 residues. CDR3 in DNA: TGTGCCAGCAGACTCGGCAGGGACAGCACTAACACCGGGGAGCTGTTTTTT. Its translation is CASRLGRDSTNTGELFF.

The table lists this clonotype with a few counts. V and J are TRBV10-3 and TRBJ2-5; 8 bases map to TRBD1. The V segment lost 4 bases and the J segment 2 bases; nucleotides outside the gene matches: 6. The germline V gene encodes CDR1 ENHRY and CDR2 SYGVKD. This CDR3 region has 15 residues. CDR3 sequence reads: CAISASGTGQETQYF. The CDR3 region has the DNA TGTGCCATCAGTGCATCCGGGACAGGACAAGAGACCCAGTACTTC.

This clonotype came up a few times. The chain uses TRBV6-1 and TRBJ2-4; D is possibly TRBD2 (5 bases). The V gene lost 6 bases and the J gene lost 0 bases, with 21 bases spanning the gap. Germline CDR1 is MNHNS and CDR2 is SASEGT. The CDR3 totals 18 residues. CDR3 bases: TGTGCCAGCAGCGACGCCCTAGGGAGCGGTAAAGCCAAAAACATTCAGTACTTC. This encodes CASSDALGSGKAKNIQYF.

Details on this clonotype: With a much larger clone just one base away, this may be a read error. CDR3 protein: CAGNLTGTSNYEQYF. The DNA of the CDR3 is TGTGCCGGCAACTTAACCGGGACTAGCAACTACGAGCAGTACTTC. This rearrangement joins TRBV7-6 to TRBJ2-5, with TRBD2 matching 9 bases. The J call is doubtful: the DNA matches TRBJ2-7 better. CDR1 and CDR2 from the germline V gene are SGHVS and FNYEAQ. CDR3 size: 15 residues.

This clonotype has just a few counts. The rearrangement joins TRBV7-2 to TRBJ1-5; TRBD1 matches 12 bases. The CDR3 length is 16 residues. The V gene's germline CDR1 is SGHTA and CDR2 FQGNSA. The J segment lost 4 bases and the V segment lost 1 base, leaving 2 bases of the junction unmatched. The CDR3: CASSLGDRGRNQPQHF. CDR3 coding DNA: TGTGCCAGCAGCTTAGGGGACAGGGGGCGAAATCAGCCCCAGCATTTT.

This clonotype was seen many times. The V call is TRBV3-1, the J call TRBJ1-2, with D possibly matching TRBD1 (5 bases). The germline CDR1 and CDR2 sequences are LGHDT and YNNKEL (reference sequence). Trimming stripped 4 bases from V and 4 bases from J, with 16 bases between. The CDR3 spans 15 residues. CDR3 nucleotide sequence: TGTGCCAGCAGCCGGCAGGGAGGCTCTGTCTATGGCTACACCTTC. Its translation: CASSRQGGSVYGYTF.

CDR3 bases: TGTGCCAGCAGTCCTAGGGCGGGATGGGACGCCTTCCAAGAGACCCAGTACTTC. Translation gives CASSPRAGWDAFQETQYF. The rearrangement links TRBV27 to TRBJ2-5; tentatively, D is TRBD2 (6 bases). The germline V gene encodes CDR1 MNHEY and CDR2 SMNVEV (reference sequence). Trimming pared 5 bases from V and 1 base from J, leaving 23 bases between. The CDR3 covers 18 residues.

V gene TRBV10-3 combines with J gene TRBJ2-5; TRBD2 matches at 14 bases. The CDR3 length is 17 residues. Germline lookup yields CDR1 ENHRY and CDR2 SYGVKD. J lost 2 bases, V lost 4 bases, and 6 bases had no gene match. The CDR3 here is CAISAGLAGVRQETQYF. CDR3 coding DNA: TGTGCCATCAGTGCGGGACTAGCGGGAGTGAGGCAAGAGACCCAGTACTTC.

The CDR3 is CASSSNLYNEQFF. CDR3 bases: TGTGCCAGCAGCTCCAACCTATACAATGAGCAGTTCTTC. This chain links TRBV5-6 with TRBJ2-1; no clear D gene. Germline V CDR1 and CDR2: SGHDT, YYEEEE. The CDR3 length is 13 residues. V was pared by 3 bases and J by 4 bases, with 8 bases between. Full variable domain (outside the CDR3, taken from reference TRBV5-6 and TRBJ2-1): DAGVTQSPTHLIKTRGQQVTLRCSPKSGHDTVSWYQQALGQGPQFIFQYYEEEERQRGNFPDRFSGHQFPNYSSELNVNALLLGDSALYLCASSSNLYNEQFFGPGTRLTVL.

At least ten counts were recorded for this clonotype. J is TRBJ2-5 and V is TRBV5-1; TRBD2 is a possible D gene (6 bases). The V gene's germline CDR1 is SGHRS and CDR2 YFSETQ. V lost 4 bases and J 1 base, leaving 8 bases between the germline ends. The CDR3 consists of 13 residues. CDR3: CASSRTIQETQYF. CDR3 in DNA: TGCGCCAGCAGCCGGACTATCCAAGAGACCCAGTACTTC.

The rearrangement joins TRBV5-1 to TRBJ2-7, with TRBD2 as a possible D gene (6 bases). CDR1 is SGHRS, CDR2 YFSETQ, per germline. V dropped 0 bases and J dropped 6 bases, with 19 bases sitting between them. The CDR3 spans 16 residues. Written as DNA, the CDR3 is TGCGCCAGCAGCTTGGGATCCGGGAGAAGGACCTGCGAGCAGTACTTC. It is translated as CASSLGSGRRTCEQYF.

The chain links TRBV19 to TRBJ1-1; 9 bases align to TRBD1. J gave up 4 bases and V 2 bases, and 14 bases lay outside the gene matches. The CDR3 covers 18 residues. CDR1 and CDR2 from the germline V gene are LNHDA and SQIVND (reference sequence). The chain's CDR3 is CASSISLVMRQGGTEAFF. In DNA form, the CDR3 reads TGTGCCAGTAGTATAAGCTTGGTTATGAGACAGGGGGGCACTGAAGCTTTCTTT. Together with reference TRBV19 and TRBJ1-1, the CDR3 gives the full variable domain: DGGITQSPKYLFRKEGQNVTLSCEQNLNHDAMYWYRQDPGQGLRLIYYSQIVNDFQKGDIAEGYSVSREKKESFPLTVTSAQKNPTAFYLCASSISLVMRQGGTEAFFGQGTRLTVV.

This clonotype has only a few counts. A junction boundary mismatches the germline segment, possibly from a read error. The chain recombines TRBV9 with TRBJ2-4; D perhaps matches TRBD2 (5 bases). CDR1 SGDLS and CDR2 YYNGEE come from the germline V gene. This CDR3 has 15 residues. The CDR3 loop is CASSGLSGAKNIQYF. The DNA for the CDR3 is TGCGCCAGCAGCGGCCTCTCGGGGGCCAAAAACATTCAGTACTTC.

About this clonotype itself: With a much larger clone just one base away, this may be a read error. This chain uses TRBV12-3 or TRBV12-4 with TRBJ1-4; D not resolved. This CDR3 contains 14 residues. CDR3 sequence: CASSPAETNEKRFF. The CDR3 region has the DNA TGTGCCAGCAGTCCAGCGGAAACTAATGAAAAACGGTTTTTT.

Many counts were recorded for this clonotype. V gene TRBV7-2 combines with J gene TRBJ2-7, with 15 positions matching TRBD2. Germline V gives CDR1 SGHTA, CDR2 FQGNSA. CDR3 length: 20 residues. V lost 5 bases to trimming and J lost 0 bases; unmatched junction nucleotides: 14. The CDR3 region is CASSAAPGTSGRNLSYEQYF. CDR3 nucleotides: TGTGCCAGCAGCGCGGCGCCCGGGACTAGCGGGAGGAACCTCTCCTACGAGCAGTACTTC.

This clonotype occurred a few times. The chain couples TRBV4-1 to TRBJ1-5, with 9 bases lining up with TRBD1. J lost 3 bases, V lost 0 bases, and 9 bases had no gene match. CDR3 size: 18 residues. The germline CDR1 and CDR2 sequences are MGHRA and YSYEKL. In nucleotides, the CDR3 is TGCGCCAGCAGCCAAGATCGGGGGACAGGGTATAACAATCAGCCCCAGCATTTT. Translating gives CASSQDRGTGYNNQPQHF.

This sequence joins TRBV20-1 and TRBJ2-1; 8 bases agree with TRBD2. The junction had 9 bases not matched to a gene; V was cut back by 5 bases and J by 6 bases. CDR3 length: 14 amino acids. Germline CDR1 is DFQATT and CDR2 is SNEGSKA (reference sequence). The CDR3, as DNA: TGCAGTGCTCTAACCGGGACTAGACGCAATGAGCAGTTCTTC. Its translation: CSALTGTRRNEQFF.

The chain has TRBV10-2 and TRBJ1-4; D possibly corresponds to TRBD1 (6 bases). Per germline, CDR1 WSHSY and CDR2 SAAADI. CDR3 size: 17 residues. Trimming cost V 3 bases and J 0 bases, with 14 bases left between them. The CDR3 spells CASSDYTQGATNEKLFF. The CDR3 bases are TGCGCCAGCAGTGACTACACACAGGGTGCAACTAATGAAAAACTGTTTTTT.

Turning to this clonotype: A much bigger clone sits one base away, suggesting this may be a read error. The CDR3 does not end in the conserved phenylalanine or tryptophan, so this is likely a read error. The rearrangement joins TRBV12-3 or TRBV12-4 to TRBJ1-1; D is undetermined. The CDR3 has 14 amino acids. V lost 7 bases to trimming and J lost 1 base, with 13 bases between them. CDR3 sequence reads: CASNPGRGNTEAFV. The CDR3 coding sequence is TGTGCCAGCAATCCAGGACGGGGGAACACTGAAGCTTTCGTT.

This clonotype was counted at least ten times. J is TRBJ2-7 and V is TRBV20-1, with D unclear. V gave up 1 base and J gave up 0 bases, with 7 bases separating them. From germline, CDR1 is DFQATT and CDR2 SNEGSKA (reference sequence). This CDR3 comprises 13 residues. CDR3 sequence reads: CSARGGGSYEQYF. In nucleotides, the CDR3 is TGCAGTGCTAGAGGCGGCGGCTCCTACGAGCAGTACTTC.

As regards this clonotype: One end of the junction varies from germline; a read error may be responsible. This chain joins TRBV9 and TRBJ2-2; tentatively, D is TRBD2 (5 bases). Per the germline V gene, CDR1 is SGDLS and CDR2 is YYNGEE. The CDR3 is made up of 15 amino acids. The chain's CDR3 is CASSVGNANTGERFF. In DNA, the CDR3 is TGTGCCAGCAGCGTAGGGAACGCGAACACCGGGGAGCGGTTTTTT.

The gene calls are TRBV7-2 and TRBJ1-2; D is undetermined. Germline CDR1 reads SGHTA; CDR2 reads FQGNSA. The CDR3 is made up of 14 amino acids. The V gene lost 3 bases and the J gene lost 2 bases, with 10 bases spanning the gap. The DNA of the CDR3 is TGTGCCAGCAGCTTCCGGGCGTCGAACTATGGCTACACCTTC. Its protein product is CASSFRASNYGYTF.

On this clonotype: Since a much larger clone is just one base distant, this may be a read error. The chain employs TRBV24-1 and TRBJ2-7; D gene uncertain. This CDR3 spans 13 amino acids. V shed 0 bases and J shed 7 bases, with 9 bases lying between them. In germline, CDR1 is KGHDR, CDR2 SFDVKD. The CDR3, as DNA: TGTGCCACCAGTGATTTGTACACCAATGAGCAGTACTTC. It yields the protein CATSDLYTNEQYF.

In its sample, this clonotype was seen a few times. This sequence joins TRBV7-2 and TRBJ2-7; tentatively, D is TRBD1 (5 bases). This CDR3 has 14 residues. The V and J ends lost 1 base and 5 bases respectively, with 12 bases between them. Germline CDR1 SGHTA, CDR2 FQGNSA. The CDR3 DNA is TGTGCCAGCAGCTTAGAAGGCAGGGCGGACGAGCAGTACTTC. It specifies CASSLEGRADEQYF.